This T cell receptor beta chain was documented in a study of response to subunit inactivated influenza vaccine. Overall study results and limits: Authors suggested seasonal influenza vaccinations each recruit few new T cells.

Germline V gene data show CDR1 as MGHRA and CDR2 as YSYEKL. Trimming removed 4 bases from V and 0 bases from J; junction bases left unmatched: 3. This CDR3 contains 15 residues. This clonotype turned up a few times. Its target is not known. In TCRdb, the RT-PCR reads were re-called with MiXCR into one record per CDR3 protein. The sample includes hundreds of thousands of distinct CDR3 sequences, 10% to 15% of them seen just once. J is TRBJ1-3 and V is TRBV4-1; 7 nucleotides align to TRBD1. The TCR sequence derives from a man aged 50 to 59 who received an inactivated influenza vaccine. The specimen comprised PBMCs from blood, sampled on the day of vaccination. The CDR3: CASSPGDSSGNTIYF. CDR3 coding DNA: TGCGCCAGCAGCCCCGGGGACAGCTCTGGAAACACCATATATTTT.